This T cell receptor (beta chain) was profiled in a study of control samples from healthy donors and cancer patients. Clones were read by immunoSEQ multiplex PCR, and TCRdb kept only the in-frame ones, dropping some. This table holds about 98,000 clones, 92% found once. The CDR3 loop spans 14 amino acids. Germline V CDR1 and CDR2: MNHEY, SVGAGI. Trimming stripped 0 bases from V and 5 bases from J, with 9 bases between. Sequencing used blood. This sequence originates from a woman aged 18-29 years in good health. The V and J genes are TRBV6-5 and TRBJ2-3; unclear D gene. CDR3 loop: CASSYSHSLDTQYF. CDR3 coding DNA: TGTGCCAGCAGTTACTCGCACAGCCTAGATACGCAGTATTTT.